This T cell receptor (beta chain) was observed in a study of CD8 T cells in ankylosing spondylitis. CDR3 length: 13 residues. Losses at the gene ends were 6 bases for V and 4 bases for J; bases not matched to a gene: 2. Germline V gives CDR1 SQVTM, CDR2 ANQGSEA. The table lists this clonotype with many counts. Via MiXCR, TCRdb re-called the 5' RACE reads, giving one row per CDR3 protein. The sample holds about 300,000 distinct CDR3 sequences, under 25% seen once. The sequence derives from a female donor with ankylosing spondylitis or in good health (not recorded which). This rearrangement joins TRBV29-1 to TRBJ2-2; 10 bases line up with TRBD2. Sequencing was carried out using blood, either unsorted or a sorted T cell fraction (not recorded which). The CDR3 bases are TGCAGCGTCGGACTAGCGGTCACCGGGGAGCTGTTTTTT. It translates to CSVGLAVTGELFF.